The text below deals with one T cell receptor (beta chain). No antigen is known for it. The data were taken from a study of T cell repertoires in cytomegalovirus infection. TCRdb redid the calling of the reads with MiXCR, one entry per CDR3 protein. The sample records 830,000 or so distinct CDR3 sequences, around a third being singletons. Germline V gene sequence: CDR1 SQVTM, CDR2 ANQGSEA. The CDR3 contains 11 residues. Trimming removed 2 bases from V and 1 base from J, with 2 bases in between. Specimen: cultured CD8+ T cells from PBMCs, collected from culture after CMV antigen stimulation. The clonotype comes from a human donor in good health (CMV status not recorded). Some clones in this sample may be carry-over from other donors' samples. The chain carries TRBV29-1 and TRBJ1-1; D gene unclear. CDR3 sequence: CSVETNTEAFF. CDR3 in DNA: TGCAGCGTTGAAACGAACACTGAAGCTTTCTTT. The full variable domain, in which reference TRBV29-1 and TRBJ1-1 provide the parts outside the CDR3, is SAVISQKPSRDICQRGTSLTIQCQVDSQVTMMFWYRQQPGQSLTLIATANQGSEATYESGFVIDKFPISRPNLTFSTLTVSNMSPEDSSIYLCSVETNTEAFFGQGTRLTVV.